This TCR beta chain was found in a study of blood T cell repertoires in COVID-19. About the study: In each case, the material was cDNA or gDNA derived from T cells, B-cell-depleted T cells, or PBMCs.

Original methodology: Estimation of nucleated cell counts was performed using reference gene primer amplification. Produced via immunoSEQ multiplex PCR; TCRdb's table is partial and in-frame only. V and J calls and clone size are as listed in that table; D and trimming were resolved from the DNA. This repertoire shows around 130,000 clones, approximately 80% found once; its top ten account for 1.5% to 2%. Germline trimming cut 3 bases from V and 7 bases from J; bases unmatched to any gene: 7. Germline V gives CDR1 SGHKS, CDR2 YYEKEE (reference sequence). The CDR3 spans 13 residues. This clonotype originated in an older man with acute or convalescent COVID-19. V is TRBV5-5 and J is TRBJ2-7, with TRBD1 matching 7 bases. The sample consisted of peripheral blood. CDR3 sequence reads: CASSWGQTGEQYF. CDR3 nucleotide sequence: TGTGCCAGCAGCTGGGGACAGACGGGGGAGCAGTACTTC.